This TCR beta chain was found in a study of blood T cell repertoires in COVID-19. On the study more broadly: The analysed material was cDNA or gDNA that came from T cells, B-cell-depleted T cells, or PBMCs.

In the original processing: The assay estimated nucleated cells by amplifying reference gene primers. Method: immunoSEQ multiplex PCR; TCRdb's copy keeps in-frame clones and lacks some. V and J calls and clone size follow that table, whereas D and trimming were derived from the DNA. This sample carries roughly 140,000 clones, approximately 80% of them seen once, and the ten largest clones take 3.9%. This CDR3 contains 12 residues. CDR1 and CDR2 from the germline V gene are MNHNY and SVGAGI (reference sequence). Unmatched junction bases numbered 0, after V lost 6 bases and J lost 4 bases. Participant ages covered about 18 to 89 years across approximately 25 US areas.

The chain links TRBV6-6 to TRBJ1-2; TRBD1 agrees at 9 bases. This receptor was obtained from a man aged 45-65 years in a cohort exposed to, infected with or recovered from COVID-19 (not recorded which). Sequenced: PBMCs or T cells enriched from blood (not recorded which). The CDR3 region has the DNA TGTGCCAGCAGGACAGGGGGCTATGGCTACACCTTC. Encoded protein: CASRTGGYGYTF.